This T cell receptor (beta chain) was captured by sequencing in a study of CD8 T cells in Susac syndrome. The study sequenced TCR beta in blood CD8+ and CD4+ T cells. Both CD4+ and CD8+ T cells were negatively isolated, and TEMRA cells underwent FACS enrichment. Random hexamers primed reverse transcription of about 0.5 to 1 ug RNA. TCRdb reprocessed the immunoSEQ multiplex PCR reads via MiXCR and lists one record per CDR3 protein. This table has over 95,000 distinct CDR3 sequences, 80% to 95% appearing once. V gave up 4 bases and J gave up 5 bases, with 17 bases separating them. Per germline, CDR1 MGHRA and CDR2 YSYEKL. The CDR3 is made up of 15 amino acids.

The sequenced material came from CD4+ T cells from PBMCs. The receptor comes from a human donor in good health. This rearrangement joins TRBV4-1 to TRBJ1-1; a weak D match, TRBD1 (5 bases). CDR3 sequence (DNA): TGCGCCAGCAGCCCAGACAGCCCTGGGGGGACTGAAGCTTTCTTT. It codes for CASSPDSPGGTEAFF.